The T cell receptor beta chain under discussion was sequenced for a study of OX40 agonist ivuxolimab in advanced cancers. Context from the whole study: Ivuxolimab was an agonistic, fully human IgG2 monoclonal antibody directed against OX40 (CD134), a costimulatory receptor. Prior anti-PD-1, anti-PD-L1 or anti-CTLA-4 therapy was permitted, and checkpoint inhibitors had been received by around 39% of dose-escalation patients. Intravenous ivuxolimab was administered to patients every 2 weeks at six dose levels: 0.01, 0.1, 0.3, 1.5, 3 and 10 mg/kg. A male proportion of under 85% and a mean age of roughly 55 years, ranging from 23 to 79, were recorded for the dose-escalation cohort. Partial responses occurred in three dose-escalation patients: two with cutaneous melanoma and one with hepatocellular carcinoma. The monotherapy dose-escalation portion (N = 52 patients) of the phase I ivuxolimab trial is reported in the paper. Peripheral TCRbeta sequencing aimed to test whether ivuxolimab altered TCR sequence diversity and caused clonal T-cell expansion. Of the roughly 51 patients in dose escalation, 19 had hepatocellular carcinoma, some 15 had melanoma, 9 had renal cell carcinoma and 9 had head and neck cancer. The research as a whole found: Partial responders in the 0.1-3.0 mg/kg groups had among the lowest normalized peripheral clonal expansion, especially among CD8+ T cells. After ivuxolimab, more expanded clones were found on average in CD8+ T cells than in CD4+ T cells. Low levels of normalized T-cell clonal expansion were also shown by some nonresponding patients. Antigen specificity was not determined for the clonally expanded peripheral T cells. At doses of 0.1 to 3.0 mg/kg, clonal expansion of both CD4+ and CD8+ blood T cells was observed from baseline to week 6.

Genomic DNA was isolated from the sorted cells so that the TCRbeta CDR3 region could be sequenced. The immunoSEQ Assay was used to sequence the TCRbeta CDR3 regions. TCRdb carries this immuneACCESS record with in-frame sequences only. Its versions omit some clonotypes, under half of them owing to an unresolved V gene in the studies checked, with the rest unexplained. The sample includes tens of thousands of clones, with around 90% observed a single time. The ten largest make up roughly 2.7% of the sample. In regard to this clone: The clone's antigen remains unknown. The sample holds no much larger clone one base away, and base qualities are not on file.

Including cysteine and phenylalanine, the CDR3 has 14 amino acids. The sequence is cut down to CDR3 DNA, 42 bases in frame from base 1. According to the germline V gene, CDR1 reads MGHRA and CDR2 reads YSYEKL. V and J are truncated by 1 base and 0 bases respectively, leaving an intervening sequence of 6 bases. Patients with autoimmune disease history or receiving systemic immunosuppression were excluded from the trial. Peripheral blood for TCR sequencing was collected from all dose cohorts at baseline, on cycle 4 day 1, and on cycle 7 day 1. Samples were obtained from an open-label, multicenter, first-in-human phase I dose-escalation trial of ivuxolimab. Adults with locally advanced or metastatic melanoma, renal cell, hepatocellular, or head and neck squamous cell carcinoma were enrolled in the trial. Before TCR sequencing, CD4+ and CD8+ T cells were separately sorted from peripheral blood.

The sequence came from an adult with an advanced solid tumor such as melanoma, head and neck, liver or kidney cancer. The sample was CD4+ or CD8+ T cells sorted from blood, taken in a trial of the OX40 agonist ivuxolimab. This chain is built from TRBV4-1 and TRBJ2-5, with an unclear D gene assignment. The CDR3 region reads CASSQGHNQETQYF. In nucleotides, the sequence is TGCGCCAGCAGCCAAGGACATAACCAAGAGACCCAGTACTTC.